The clone carrying this TCR beta chain was counted only a few times. Extracted RNA was reverse transcribed into cDNA, the sequencing template. Sequenced by immunoSEQ multiplex PCR; TCRdb stores in-frame clones only, minus some. The sample has 150,000 to 200,000 clones; around three fifths are singletons. Treatment specified: oral pan-JAK inhibitor, 5-10 mg twice daily. These data come from a study of CD8+ T cells in alopecia areata. The V and J ends lost 5 bases and 15 bases respectively, with 20 bases between them. In germline, CDR1 is LNHDA, CDR2 SQIVND (reference sequence). The CDR3 has 13 residues.

This chain joins TRBV19 and TRBJ2-4; tentative D call: TRBD2 (5 bases). This TCR came from a human donor with alopecia areata. The sequenced sample was CD4+ T cells sorted from blood, obtained at week 4, from a patient treated with tofacitinib. CDR3 sequence reads: CASSAPEDRGRYF. The CDR3 bases are TGTGCCAGTAGTGCCCCGGAAGATAGAGGGAGGTACTTC.